These T cell receptor beta chains were read from a single sample in a study of technical replicates of blood from a few donors. Profiling relied on immunoSEQ multiplex PCR, and the TCRdb table lists in-frame clones only, not all of them. The data show approximately 82,000 clones, 94% seen once. Sequencing was done on a sample of T cells isolated from PBMCs. These receptors all come from a human donor in good health. CDR3s include the opening cysteine and the closing phenylalanine or tryptophan. The D gene is left open where the match is weak. Clone size is shown for a subset of rows, as once, few, many or a class of expanded clone.

V: TRBV5-1; D: TRBD1; size: -; J: TRBJ1-1; DNA: TGCGCCAGCAGCTTGGCAGGGGGCAAAATTTTAGGCACTGAAGCTTTCTTT; CDR3: CASSLAGGKILGTEAFF
V: TRBV28; D: TRBD2; size: -; J: TRBJ2-1; DNA: TGTGCCAGCAGCCCCTCGTACAGTTTGGGACTAGCCGAAGAGCAGTTCTTC; CDR3: CASSPSYSLGLAEEQFF
V: TRBV6-5; D: -; size: -; J: TRBJ2-2; DNA: TGTGCCAGCAGTTACTCGGTTGTCACTTACACCGGGGAGCTGTTTTTT; CDR3: CASSYSVVTYTGELFF
V: TRBV10-1; D: -; size: -; J: TRBJ2-1; DNA: TGCGCCAGCAGTGACAGGGATTCCTGGGATGAGCAGTTCTTC; CDR3: CASSDRDSWDEQFF
V: TRBV27; D: TRBD1; size: -; J: TRBJ2-7; DNA: TGTGCCAGCAGTTTCGGGGACAGTTCCTACGAGCAGTACTTC; CDR3: CASSFGDSSYEQYF
V: TRBV6-5; D: -; size: -; J: TRBJ1-1; DNA: TGTGCCAGCAGTTACTTGACAGGAGGCGGGGGGGCTTTCTTT; CDR3: CASSYLTGGGGAFF
V: TRBV5-4; D: -; size: -; J: TRBJ1-4; DNA: TGTGCCAGCAGCTTGGCCACGGGAACGCAGCGGGAAAAACTGTTTTTT; CDR3: CASSLATGTQREKLFF
V: TRBV18; D: TRBD2; size: -; J: TRBJ2-5; DNA: TGTGCCAGCTCACTGACTAGCGGCGAAGAGACCCAGTACTTC; CDR3: CASSLTSGEETQYF
V: TRBV29-1; D: TRBD1; size: -; J: TRBJ2-5; DNA: TGCAGCGTGGAAACAGGGGGCGACCAGTACTTC; CDR3: CSVETGGDQYF
V: TRBV25-1; D: -; size: -; J: TRBJ1-3; DNA: -; CDR3: CASSERGQGQYFGNTIYF
V: TRBV27; D: -; size: few; J: TRBJ1-2; DNA: TGTGCCAGCTCCCCCGGAGCCAGCTATGGCTACACCTTC; CDR3: CASSPGASYGYTF
V: TRBV5-1; D: TRBD1; size: -; J: TRBJ2-1; DNA: TGCGCCAGCAGCTTCAACAGGGGGAACTTCAACAATGAGCAGTTCTTC; CDR3: CASSFNRGNFNNEQFF
V: TRBV19; D: TRBD1; size: -; J: TRBJ2-7; DNA: TGTGCCAGTAGTAAATCGGGACAGTTGCCCTACGAGCAGTACTTC; CDR3: CASSKSGQLPYEQYF
V: TRBV5-1; D: TRBD2; size: -; J: TRBJ2-3; DNA: TGCGCCAGCAGCTTGGCCTCGGGACTAGCAGATACGCAGTATTTT; CDR3: CASSLASGLADTQYF
V: TRBV15; D: -; size: -; J: TRBJ1-1; DNA: TGTGCCACCAGCAGAGACTCCGCCAGTCTGAACACTGAAGCTTTCTTT; CDR3: CATSRDSASLNTEAFF